Shown below are 11 T cell receptor beta chains from a single sample sequenced in a study of shared clonotypes between healthy human individuals. Produced via immunoSEQ multiplex PCR; TCRdb's table is partial and in-frame only. Altogether approximately 940,000 clones are present, around three quarters being singletons, with the ten largest covering over 1.3%. Source material: memory CD4+ T cells sorted from blood. Specified subset: CD45RA-negative fraction. These receptors originate from a man younger than 30 in good health.

The V call is TRBV18, the J call TRBJ2-1; D is perhaps TRBD2 (5 bases). CDR1 is KGHSH and CDR2 is LQKENI in the germline V gene. The V end was cut by 4 bases, the J end by 6 bases, with 22 bases between. This CDR3 is 17 amino acids long. The CDR3 sequence is CASSLVPLSGGGNEQFF. The CDR3 DNA reads as TGTGCCAGCTCACTGGTTCCTCTAAGCGGCGGTGGCAATGAGCAGTTCTTC.

This chain links TRBV28 with TRBJ1-2; D gene ambiguous. Trimming cost V 2 bases and J 4 bases, with 5 bases left between them. Looked up from germline, CDR1 is MDHEN and CDR2 is SYDVKM. The CDR3 is 12 amino acids. The CDR3 here is CASSLPSYGYTF. The CDR3 bases are TGTGCCAGCAGTTTACCCAGCTATGGCTACACCTTC.

This clone was seen a handful of times. The V call is TRBV7-2, the J call TRBJ2-7; 9 positions agree with TRBD1. V shed 6 bases, J shed 3 bases, and the junction held 12 bases outside the gene matches. CDR1 SGHTA and CDR2 FQGNSA come from the germline V gene. The CDR3 is made up of 16 amino acids. The CDR3 DNA reads as TGTGCCAGCAGTCCAAGAGGCGGGACAGGGATCTACGAGCAGTACTTC. Its protein product is CASSPRGGTGIYEQYF.

This chain connects TRBV4-1 to TRBJ2-7; 11 bases fit TRBD2. The CDR3 is made up of 15 amino acids. V lost 4 bases to trimming and J lost 0 bases; unmatched junction nucleotides: 2. Germline V gene sequence: CDR1 MGHRA, CDR2 YSYEKL. CDR3 coding DNA: TGCGCCAGCAGCCGCGGGACTAGCGGCTCCTACGAGCAGTACTTC. Protein product: CASSRGTSGSYEQYF.

The chain carries TRBV6-6 and TRBJ2-7; 11 nucleotides agree with TRBD2. Germline CDR1 reads MNHNY; CDR2 reads SVGAGI (reference sequence). Trimming removed 5 bases from V and 2 bases from J; junction bases left unmatched: 5. CDR3 length equals 15 residues. The DNA for the CDR3 is TGTGCCAGCAGTCCCGGGACTAGCGGTCCCTACGAGCAGTACTTC. Translated, it gives CASSPGTSGPYEQYF.

DNA for the CDR3: TGTGCCAGCAGAGAGGGGAATCAGCCCCAGCATTTT. Encoded protein: CASREGNQPQHF. The rearrangement joins TRBV6-5 to TRBJ1-5; maybe TRBD1 (5 bases). The CDR3 sequence is 12 residues long. CDR1 is MNHEY, CDR2 SVGAGI, per germline. Trimming shortened V by 6 bases and J by 4 bases, and 7 bases separated the two germline ends.

The chain links TRBV29-1 to TRBJ2-1; perhaps TRBD2 as D (5 bases). V lost 4 bases and J 2 bases, leaving 9 bases between the germline ends. The length of the CDR3 is 13 residues. Germline loops: CDR1 SQVTM, CDR2 ANQGSEA. The CDR3 sequence: CSVVSEAYNEQFF. The CDR3 DNA is TGCAGCGTTGTTAGCGAAGCCTACAATGAGCAGTTCTTC.

This chain connects TRBV7-2 to TRBJ2-4, with unresolved D. V dropped 1 base and J dropped 0 bases, with 10 bases sitting between them. CDR1 SGHTA and CDR2 FQGNSA come from the germline V gene. The CDR3 is made up of 16 amino acids. CDR3: CASSLVGWLAKNIQYF. For the CDR3, the DNA is TGTGCCAGCAGCTTAGTGGGTTGGTTAGCCAAAAACATTCAGTACTTC.

This sequence joins TRBV7-2 and TRBJ2-3, with D maybe TRBD2 (6 bases). CDR3 length: 16 amino acids. Looked up from germline, CDR1 is SGHTA and CDR2 is FQGNSA. Trimming took off 5 bases at V and 2 bases at J, with 17 bases between the two ends. CDR3 nucleotides: TGTGCCAGCAGCCAAGCGCGACTAGTGATCACAGATACGCAGTATTTT. It is translated as CASSQARLVITDTQYF.

This clone turned up a few times. The chain recombines TRBV5-1 with TRBJ2-2, with a tentative D call TRBD2 (6 bases). CDR1 is SGHRS and CDR2 is YFSETQ in the germline V gene. This CDR3 comprises 15 residues. V was pared by 4 bases and J by 5 bases, with 15 bases between. The CDR3 spells CASSRLATGTGELFF. The CDR3 coding sequence is TGCGCCAGCAGCCGCCTAGCGACGGGGACCGGGGAGCTGTTTTTT.

The genes are TRBV6-5 and TRBJ1-4; D possibly corresponds to TRBD1 (5 bases). Germline CDR1 is MNHEY and CDR2 is SVGAGI. The V gene lost 2 bases and the J gene lost 8 bases, with 9 bases spanning the gap. The length of the CDR3 is 13 residues. The CDR3 nucleotides read TGTGCCAGCAGTTACGGGGGGGAGGAAAAACTGTTTTTT. The encoded protein is CASSYGGEEKLFF.